This T cell receptor (beta chain) was retrieved from a study of blood T cell repertoires in COVID-19 (dated by TCRdb to the early 2020s). At the level of the whole study: Samples covering the acute and convalescent phases of COVID-19 were provided by collaborators in the United States, Italy and Spain. Where available, HLA class I and class II types were taken from metadata supplied by the sample provider and were not determined by assay-based typing. Samples were obtained from the ongoing ImmuneRACE study (first 160 participants) and from 1,254 subjects provided by 6 global collaborators. Nearly every sample came with metadata listing a de-identified subject ID, COVID-19 status, age in years and sex. The dataset comprised deeply sampled blood TCRbeta repertoires from subjects exposed to, actively infected with, or recovered from COVID-19. The repertoires were made available in a free public database intended to serve as a resource for research on the immune response to SARS-CoV-2. The prospective study material was composed of cDNA or gDNA derived from T cells, B-cell-depleted T cells, or PBMCs. Broad study findings and their caveats: The quantity of clinical and demographic metadata differed by source and by participant and was supplied without curation.

The immunoSEQ Assay, a bias-controlled multiplex PCR, was used to amplify TCRbeta CDR3 regions from genomic DNA. In the authors' own workflow: Within the assay, amplification of reference gene primers was used to estimate how many nucleated cells each sample contained. To quantify the absolute abundance of each unique TCRbeta CDR3 rearrangement, sequence reads were collapsed and filtered. For each sample, productive Simpson clonality was calculated as the square root of Simpson's diversity index over productive rearrangements. Imported from immuneACCESS, the table was reduced by TCRdb to in-frame sequences with V and J called. These copies leave out some clones; in studies compared against another copy, an unresolved V gene accounts for under half, and the cause of the remainder is not known. V and J calls and clone size are given by that table; D and trimming were obtained from the DNA. Within this sample are about 290,000 clones, with roughly nine tenths of them counted one time only. In total, the top ten clones hold 1.5% to 2% of the sample.

Notes on this clone: Which antigen it targets is not known. Base qualities are missing; no much larger clone stands one base away.

Participants in the prospective study were enrolled through a virtual design, were aged roughly 18 to 95 years, and lived in roughly 25 United States geographic areas. In the prospective study, participants were assigned to cohorts based on the clinical history participants reported in a screening survey and a study questionnaire. ImmuneRACE Cohort 3 recovered participants were defined by two consecutive negative NP/OP PCR tests, healthcare professional clearance, or symptom resolution. In the prospective study, whole blood, serum and a nasopharyngeal or oropharyngeal swab were collected from each participant by mobile phlebotomists. Prospective study participants could optionally give additional blood draws and questionnaires over an approximately two-month period. Blood samples from the prospective study were shipped frozen or at room temperature prior to DNA extraction. The cysteine opens and the phenylalanine closes a CDR3 of 16 amino acids. Left in the record is the CDR3 DNA by itself, 48 bases read in frame from the first base. From V the trimming removes 7 bases and from J it removes 3 bases, while the gene matches leave 13 bases of the junction unaccounted for. The germline V gene yields MRHNA for CDR1 and SNTAGT for CDR2.

The TCR was taken from a woman aged 40 to 50 who had recovered from COVID-19. The V and J genes are TRBV6-4 and TRBJ1-2; 8 of the junction bases match TRBD1. The sample taken for sequencing was PBMCs or T cells enriched from blood (not recorded which). The nucleotides are TGTGCCAGCAAACGATTCCCCGGGACAGGTGACTATGGCTACACCTTC. Its amino acids are CASKRFPGTGDYGYTF.